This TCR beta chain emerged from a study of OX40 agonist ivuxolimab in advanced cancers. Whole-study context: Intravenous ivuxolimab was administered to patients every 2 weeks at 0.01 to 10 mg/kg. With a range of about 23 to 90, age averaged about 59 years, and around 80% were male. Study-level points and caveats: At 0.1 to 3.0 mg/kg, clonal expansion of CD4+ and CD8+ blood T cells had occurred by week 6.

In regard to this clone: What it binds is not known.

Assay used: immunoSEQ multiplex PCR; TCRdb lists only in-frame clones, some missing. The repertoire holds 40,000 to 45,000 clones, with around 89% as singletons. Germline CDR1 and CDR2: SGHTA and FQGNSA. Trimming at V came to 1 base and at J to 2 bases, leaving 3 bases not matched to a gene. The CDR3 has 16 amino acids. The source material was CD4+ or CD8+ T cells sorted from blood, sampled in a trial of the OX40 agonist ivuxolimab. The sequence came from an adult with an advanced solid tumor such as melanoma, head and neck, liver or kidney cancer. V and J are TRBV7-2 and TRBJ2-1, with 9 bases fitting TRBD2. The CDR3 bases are TGTGCCAGCAGCTTAGTGGCTAGCGGGACCTACAATGAGCAGTTCTTC. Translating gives CASSLVASGTYNEQFF.